The next 2 T cell receptor beta chains were all read from a single sample in a study of radiation and T cells in renal cell carcinoma. Time point defined: baseline pretreatment blood. Treatment: 15 Gy SBRT to primary tumor, nephrectomy 4 weeks later. Assay used: immunoSEQ multiplex PCR; TCRdb lists only in-frame clones, some missing. In the table there are some 100,000 clones, 82% of which are singletons. The specimen comprised blood, sampled from a patient whose treatment included radiotherapy and nephrectomy. The receptors originated from a man between 60 and 75 years old with renal cell carcinoma.

The chain links TRBV6-1 to TRBJ1-5; D is possibly TRBD1 (6 bases). CDR1 MNHNS and CDR2 SASEGT come from the germline V gene. Trimming pared 6 bases from V and 11 bases from J, leaving 20 bases between. The CDR3 covers 14 residues. The CDR3, as DNA: TGTGCCAGCAGGGAAAATACAGGGATCGTGGCCCAGCATTTT. This translates into CASRENTGIVAQHF.

The rearrangement uses TRBV25-1 and TRBJ1-1; D unresolved. Per germline, CDR1 MGHDK and CDR2 SYGVNS. The CDR3 runs to 15 residues. Trimming removed 8 bases at V and 0 bases at J, with 16 bases between. CDR3 coding DNA: TGTGCCAGCGGGCCGGGGAGCCGCATGAACACTGAAGCTTTCTTT. This translates into CASGPGSRMNTEAFF.